The 5 T cell receptor beta chains given below trace back to one sample, sequenced in a study of T cell repertoires in cytomegalovirus infection. Each CDR3 protein is one row after TCRdb ran MiXCR on the reads. In the table there are fewer than 1,000,000 distinct CDR3 sequences, 25% to 40% of which are singletons. These receptors are not linked to any known antigen. The input for sequencing was cultured CD8+ T cells from PBMCs, taken from culture after CMV antigen stimulation. These receptors came from a human donor in good health (CMV status not recorded). Some clones in this sample may be carry-over from other donors' samples.

This clonotype was counted only a few times. The V call is TRBV27, the J call TRBJ1-1; a weak D match, TRBD1 (5 bases). The CDR3 runs 15 residues. Germline CDR1 and CDR2: MNHEY and SMNVEV (reference sequence). V was clipped by 2 bases and J by 0 bases, with 10 bases between them. The CDR3 protein is CASSLPPGLNTEAFF. CDR3 nucleotide sequence: TGTGCCAGCAGTTTACCCCCAGGGTTGAACACTGAAGCTTTCTTT.

V and J are TRBV29-1 and TRBJ1-1; D remains ambiguous. Per the germline V gene, CDR1 is SQVTM and CDR2 is ANQGSEA. This CDR3 is built from 11 residues. V lost 5 bases and J 0 bases, leaving 4 bases between the germline ends. The CDR3 DNA reads TGCAGCGTTCCTTTGAACACTGAAGCTTTCTTT. It codes for CSVPLNTEAFF. The full variable domain, its missing parts supplied by reference TRBV29-1 and TRBJ1-1, is SAVISQKPSRDICQRGTSLTIQCQVDSQVTMMFWYRQQPGQSLTLIATANQGSEATYESGFVIDKFPISRPNLTFSTLTVSNMSPEDSSIYLCSVPLNTEAFFGQGTRLTVV.

J is TRBJ2-5 and V is TRBV6-5; D is undetermined. Germline V gene sequence: CDR1 MNHEY, CDR2 SVGAGI. The CDR3 covers 15 residues. Trimming took off 4 bases at V and 5 bases at J, with 17 bases between the two ends. As DNA, the CDR3 is TGTGCCAGCAGTTTTTCGCCCTCGACCCGGGAGACCCAGTACTTC. The encoded protein is CASSFSPSTRETQYF.

This clonotype appeared once. V is TRBV20-1 and J is TRBJ2-1; 7 bases line up with TRBD1. Trimming took 0 bases from V and 6 from J; bases not matched to a gene: 8. The V gene's germline CDR1 is DFQATT and CDR2 SNEGSKA (reference sequence). The length of the CDR3 is 15 residues. The CDR3 protein is CSARERRGLSNEQFF. DNA of the CDR3: TGCAGTGCTAGAGAAAGAAGGGGGCTTTCCAATGAGCAGTTCTTC.

At least ten counts were recorded for this clonotype. The gene calls are TRBV7-6 and TRBJ2-5, with 7 bases fitting TRBD1. Unmatched junction bases numbered 8, after V lost 5 bases and J lost 5 bases. Germline CDR1 is SGHVS and CDR2 is FNYEAQ. The CDR3 is made up of 14 amino acids. CDR3 protein: CASSDRQGAETQYF. Here the CDR3 DNA reads TGTGCCAGCAGCGACAGACAGGGCGCGGAGACCCAGTACTTC.